Below are 4 T cell receptor beta chains sequenced from a single sample in a study of tumor and adjacent non-tumor tissue in lung cancer. A modified ARM-PCR protocol with three rounds of nested PCR amplified TCRbeta. TCRdb analysed the multiplex PCR reads with MiXCR anew, one entry per CDR3 protein. The sample has 120,000 or so distinct CDR3 sequences, roughly 67% seen once. The template was RNA from unsorted bulk tissue. The sample consisted of lung tumor tissue. These receptors all stem from a man aged 25-45 years with non-small cell lung cancer.

Comments on this clonotype: The germline gene is not matched at one end of the junction; a read error may be the cause. V usage is TRBV20-1 and J usage is TRBJ2-1, with 11 bases matching TRBD2. The germline gives CDR1 DFQATT, CDR2 SNEGSKA (reference sequence). The CDR3 loop spans 15 amino acids. CDR3: CGAERGTSGRNEQFF. In nucleotides, the CDR3 is TGCGGTGCGGAACGAGGGACTAGCGGTCGGAATGAGCAGTTCTTC.

As to this clonotype: An end of the junction differs from the germline gene, which may be a read error. The chain carries TRBV20-1 and TRBJ1-1; D call uncertain. The CDR3 has 13 amino acids. In germline, CDR1 is DFQATT, CDR2 SNEGSKA (reference sequence). The DNA for the CDR3 is TGCAGTGCTAGAGAAGACAAAAACATTGAAGCTTTCTTT. It is translated as CSAREDKNIEAFF.

Comments on this clonotype: A clone one base away is much larger, so this may be a read error. The V and J genes are TRBV14 and TRBJ2-3, with D perhaps TRBD2 (7 bases). Germline values: CDR1 SGHDN, CDR2 FVKESK. Trimming took off 2 bases at V and 7 bases at J, with 22 bases between the two ends. The CDR3 is 17 amino acids. CDR3 residues: CASSQRERGGQGNTQYF. Written as DNA, the CDR3 is TGTGCCAGCAGCCAACGAGAGAGGGGGGGCCAGGGAAATACGCAGTATTTT.

Note on this clonotype: A much larger clone differs by one base, so this may be a read error. The chain employs TRBV4-3 and TRBJ2-3, with D tentatively TRBD1 (5 bases). Trimming stripped 6 bases from V and 4 bases from J, with 17 bases between. The CDR3 contains 15 residues. Germline CDR1 LGHNA, CDR2 YSLEER. The CDR3 here is CASRPRVPGSDTQYF. In DNA form, the CDR3 reads TGCGCCAGCAGGCCCCGGGTCCCAGGGTCAGATACGCAGTATTTT.